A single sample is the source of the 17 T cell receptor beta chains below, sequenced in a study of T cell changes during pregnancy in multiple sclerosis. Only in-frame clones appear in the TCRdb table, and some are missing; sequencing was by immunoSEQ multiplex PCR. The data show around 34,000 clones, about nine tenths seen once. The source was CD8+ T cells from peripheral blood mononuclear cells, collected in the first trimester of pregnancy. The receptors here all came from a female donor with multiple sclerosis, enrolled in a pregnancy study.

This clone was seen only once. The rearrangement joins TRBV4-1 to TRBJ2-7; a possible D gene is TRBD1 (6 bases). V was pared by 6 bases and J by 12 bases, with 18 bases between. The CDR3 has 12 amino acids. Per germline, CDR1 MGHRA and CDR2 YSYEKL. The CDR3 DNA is TGCGCCAGCAGGGACAGTGGTAAGCGCTGGTACTTC. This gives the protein CASRDSGKRWYF.

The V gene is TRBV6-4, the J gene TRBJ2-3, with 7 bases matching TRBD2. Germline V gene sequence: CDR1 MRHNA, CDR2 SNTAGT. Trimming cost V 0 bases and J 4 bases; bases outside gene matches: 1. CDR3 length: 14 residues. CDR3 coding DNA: TGTGCCAGCAGTGACTCGCGGGAGCCAGATACGCAGTATTTT. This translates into CASSDSREPDTQYF.

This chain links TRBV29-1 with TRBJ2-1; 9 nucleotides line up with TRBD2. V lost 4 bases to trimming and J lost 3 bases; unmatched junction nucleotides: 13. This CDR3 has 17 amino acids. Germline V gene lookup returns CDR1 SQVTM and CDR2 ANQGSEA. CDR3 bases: TGCAGCGTTGTGGGGACTAGCTCTCAGAGAAACTACAATGAGCAGTTCTTC. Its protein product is CSVVGTSSQRNYNEQFF.

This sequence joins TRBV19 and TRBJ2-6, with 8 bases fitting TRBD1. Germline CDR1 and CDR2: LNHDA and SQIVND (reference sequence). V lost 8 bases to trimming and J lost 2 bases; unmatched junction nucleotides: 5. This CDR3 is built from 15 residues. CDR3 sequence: CASQTGGAGANVLTF. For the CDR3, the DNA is TGTGCCAGTCAAACAGGGGGAGCTGGGGCCAACGTCCTGACTTTC.

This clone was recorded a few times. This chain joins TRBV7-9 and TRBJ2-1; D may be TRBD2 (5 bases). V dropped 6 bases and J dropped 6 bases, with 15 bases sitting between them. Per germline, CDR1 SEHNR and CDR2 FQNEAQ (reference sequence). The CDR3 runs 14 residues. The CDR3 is CASSTLIEGNEQFF. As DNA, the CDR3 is TGTGCCAGCAGTACACTTATAGAGGGCAATGAGCAGTTCTTC.

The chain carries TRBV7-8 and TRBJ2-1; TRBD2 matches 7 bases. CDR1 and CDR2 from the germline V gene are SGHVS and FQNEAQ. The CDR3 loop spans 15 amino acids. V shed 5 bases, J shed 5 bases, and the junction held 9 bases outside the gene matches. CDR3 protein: CASSPLGTINNEQFF. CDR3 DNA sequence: TGTGCCAGCAGCCCCTTAGGGACTATCAACAATGAGCAGTTCTTC.

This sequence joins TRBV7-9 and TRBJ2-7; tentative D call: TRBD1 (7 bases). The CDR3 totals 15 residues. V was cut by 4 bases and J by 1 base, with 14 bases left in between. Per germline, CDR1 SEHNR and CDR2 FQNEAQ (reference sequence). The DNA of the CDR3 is TGTGCCAGCAGCTCACAGGGGAGGCCTTCCTACGAGCAGTACTTC. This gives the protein CASSSQGRPSYEQYF.

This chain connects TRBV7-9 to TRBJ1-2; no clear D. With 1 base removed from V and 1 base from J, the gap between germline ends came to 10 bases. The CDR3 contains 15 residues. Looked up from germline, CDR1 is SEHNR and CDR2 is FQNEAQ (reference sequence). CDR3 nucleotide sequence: TGTGCCAGCAGCTTAGGTCTCACTGTTAACTATGGCTACACCTTC. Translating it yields CASSLGLTVNYGYTF. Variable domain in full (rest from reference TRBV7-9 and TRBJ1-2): DTGVSQNPRHKITKRGQNVTFRCDPISEHNRLYWYRQTLGQGPEFLTYFQNEAQLEKSRLLSDRFSAERPKGSFSTLEIQRTEQGDSAMYLCASSLGLTVNYGYTFGSGTRLTVV.

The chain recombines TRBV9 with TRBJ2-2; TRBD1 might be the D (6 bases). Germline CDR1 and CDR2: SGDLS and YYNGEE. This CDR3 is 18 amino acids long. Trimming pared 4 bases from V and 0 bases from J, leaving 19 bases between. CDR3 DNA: TGTGCCAGCAGCCCCCGGACAGAAGCCAAAGCGAACACCGGGGAGCTGTTTTTT. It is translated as CASSPRTEAKANTGELFF. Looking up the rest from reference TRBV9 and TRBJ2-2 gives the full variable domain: DSGVTQTPKHLITATGQRVTLRCSPRSGDLSVYWYQQSLDQGLQFLIQYYNGEERAKGNILERFSAQQFPDLHSELNLSSLELGDSALYFCASSPRTEAKANTGELFFGEGSRLTVL.

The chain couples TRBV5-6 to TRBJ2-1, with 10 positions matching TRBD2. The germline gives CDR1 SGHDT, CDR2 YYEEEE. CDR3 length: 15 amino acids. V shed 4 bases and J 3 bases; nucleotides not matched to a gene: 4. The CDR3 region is CASSLTSGIYNEQFF. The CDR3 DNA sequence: TGTGCCAGCAGCCTTACTAGCGGGATCTACAATGAGCAGTTCTTC. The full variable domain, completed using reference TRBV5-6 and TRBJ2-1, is DAGVTQSPTHLIKTRGQQVTLRCSPKSGHDTVSWYQQALGQGPQFIFQYYEEEERQRGNFPDRFSGHQFPNYSSELNVNALLLGDSALYLCASSLTSGIYNEQFFGPGTRLTVL.

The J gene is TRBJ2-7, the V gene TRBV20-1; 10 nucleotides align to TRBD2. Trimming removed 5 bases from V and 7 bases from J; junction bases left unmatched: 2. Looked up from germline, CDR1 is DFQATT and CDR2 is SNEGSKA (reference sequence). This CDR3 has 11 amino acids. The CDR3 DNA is TGCAGTGCTCTAGCGGGAGCTGAGCAGTACTTC. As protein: CSALAGAEQYF.

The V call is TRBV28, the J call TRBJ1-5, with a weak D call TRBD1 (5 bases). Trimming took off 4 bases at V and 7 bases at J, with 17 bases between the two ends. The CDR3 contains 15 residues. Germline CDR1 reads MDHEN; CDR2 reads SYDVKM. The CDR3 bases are TGTGCCAGCAGTTCCCCCCGGGGGTTAGGGCAGCCCCAGCATTTT. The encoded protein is CASSSPRGLGQPQHF.

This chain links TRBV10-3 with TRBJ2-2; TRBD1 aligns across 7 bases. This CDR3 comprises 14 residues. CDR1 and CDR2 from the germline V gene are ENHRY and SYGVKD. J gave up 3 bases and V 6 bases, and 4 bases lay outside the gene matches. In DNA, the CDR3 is TGTGCCATCAGGGAAGACAGGGACACCGGGGAGCTGTTTTTT. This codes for CAIREDRDTGELFF.

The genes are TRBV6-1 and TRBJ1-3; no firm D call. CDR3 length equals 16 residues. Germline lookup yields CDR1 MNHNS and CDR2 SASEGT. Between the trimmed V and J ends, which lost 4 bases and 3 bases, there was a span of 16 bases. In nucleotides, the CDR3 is TGTGCCAGCAGTGTGTTACAGTTAGTTCGTGGAAACACCATATATTTT. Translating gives CASSVLQLVRGNTIYF.

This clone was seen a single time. This chain's CDR3 is CASSMTGGLAKNIQYF. In DNA form, the CDR3 reads TGCGCCAGCAGTATGACAGGGGGGCTAGCCAAAAACATTCAGTACTTC. The chain uses TRBV4-1 and TRBJ2-4, with TRBD1 identical over 9 bases. The germline V gene encodes CDR1 MGHRA and CDR2 YSYEKL. CDR3 size: 16 residues. After removal of 6 bases from V and 0 bases from J, the junction contained 6 bases not matched to a gene.

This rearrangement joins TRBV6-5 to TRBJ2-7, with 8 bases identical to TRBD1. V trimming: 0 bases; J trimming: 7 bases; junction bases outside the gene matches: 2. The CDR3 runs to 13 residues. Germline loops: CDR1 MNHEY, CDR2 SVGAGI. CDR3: CASSYSQGGEQYF. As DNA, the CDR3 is TGTGCCAGCAGTTACTCACAGGGGGGAGAGCAGTACTTC.

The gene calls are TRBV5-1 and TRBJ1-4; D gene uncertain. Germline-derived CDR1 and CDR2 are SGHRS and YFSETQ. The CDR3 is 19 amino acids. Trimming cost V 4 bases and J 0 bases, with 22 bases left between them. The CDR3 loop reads CASSPGLKENLTTNEKLFF. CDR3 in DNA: TGCGCCAGCAGCCCCGGACTGAAGGAAAACTTAACAACTAATGAAAAACTGTTTTTT.